The 32 T cell receptor beta chains below all came from one sample that was sequenced in a study of shared clonotypes between healthy human individuals (dated by TCRdb to about 2020). Library creation used the immunoSEQ multiplex PCR assay. In its TCRdb copy, this immuneACCESS table keeps in-frame sequences only and misses some clones. Where compared with another copy, unresolved V genes explain less than half of these, and the others have no known cause. The sample records about 1.5 million clones, approximately 98% of which are singletons. The top ten hold roughly 0.42% of the sample. Sequencing was done on a sample of naive CD4+ T cells sorted from blood. This sample's cell subset or site label indicates: CD45RA+ positively selected. These receptor sequences come from a man aged 30 to 45 in good health.

The chain couples TRBV6-6 to TRBJ2-7; D unclear. The CDR3 has 16 residues. Germline V gene sequence: CDR1 MNHNY, CDR2 SVGAGI (reference sequence). V dropped 1 base and J dropped 5 bases, with 18 bases sitting between them. In DNA form, the CDR3 reads TGTGCCAGCAGTTACTTGGCGATTGTGCATTCGAACGAGCAGTACTTC. Translated: CASSYLAIVHSNEQYF.

CDR3 residues: CASSQTGQGAREQYF. The CDR3 DNA follows: TGCGCCAGCAGCCAGACCGGACAGGGGGCGCGAGAGCAGTACTTC. V gene TRBV4-1 combines with J gene TRBJ2-7; 11 bases fit TRBD1. The ends lost 3 bases at V and 7 bases at J; junction bases unmatched: 8. The CDR3 totals 15 residues. Germline CDR1 and CDR2: MGHRA and YSYEKL.

This clone was seen just once. CDR3 region: CASSILRESTEAFF. The DNA for the CDR3 is TGTGCCAGCAGCATACTCAGGGAGAGCACTGAAGCTTTCTTT. The gene calls are TRBV11-1 and TRBJ1-1; TRBD1 is a possible D gene (5 bases). This CDR3 comprises 14 residues. Germline V gives CDR1 SGHAT, CDR2 FQDESV (reference sequence). With 5 bases removed from V and 4 bases from J, the gap between germline ends came to 14 bases.

The V and J genes are TRBV10-2 and TRBJ2-1; D possibly corresponds to TRBD2 (6 bases). Trimming pared 3 bases from V and 3 bases from J, leaving 21 bases between. Germline V gives CDR1 WSHSY, CDR2 SAAADI. The CDR3 is 18 residues long. CDR3 amino acids: CASSEPLASGSFYNEQFF. DNA of the CDR3: TGCGCCAGCAGTGAACCCCTAGCGAGCGGGTCCTTCTACAATGAGCAGTTCTTC.

This sequence joins TRBV5-1 and TRBJ2-3, with D maybe TRBD2 (5 bases). From germline, CDR1 is SGHRS and CDR2 YFSETQ. This CDR3 is 17 amino acids long. V gave up 0 bases and J gave up 4 bases, with 18 bases separating them. CDR3: CASSLVGSAEWPDTQYF. The CDR3 bases are TGCGCCAGCAGCTTGGTGGGTAGCGCCGAATGGCCAGATACGCAGTATTTT.

V usage is TRBV14 and J usage is TRBJ1-4, with D hard to call. Germline CDR1 and CDR2: SGHDN and FVKESK. The V and J ends lost 8 bases and 8 bases respectively, with 15 bases between them. CDR3 length: 13 residues. In DNA form, the CDR3 reads TGTGCCAGCCAGAGAAGGGCCAGGGAAAAACTGTTTTTT. It codes for CASQRRAREKLFF.

The gene calls are TRBV7-2 and TRBJ2-3, with D tentatively TRBD2 (5 bases). The germline V and J ends were trimmed by 2 bases and 2 bases, with 11 bases remaining between them. CDR1 and CDR2 (germline): SGHTA, FQGNSA. The CDR3 has 15 amino acids. The CDR3, as DNA: TGTGCCAGCAGCTTAACTAGGCCCTCCACAGATACGCAGTATTTT. This codes for CASSLTRPSTDTQYF. Drawing the rest from reference TRBV7-2 and TRBJ2-3, the complete variable domain is GAGVSQSPSNKVTEKGKDVELRCDPISGHTALYWYRQSLGQGLEFLIYFQGNSAPDKSGLPSDRFSAERTGGSVSTLTIQRTQQEDSAVYLCASSLTRPSTDTQYFGPGTRLTVL.

The rearrangement joins TRBV21-1 to TRBJ1-1; the table's D call, TRBD1, has no DNA check behind it. TRBV21-1 is tagged as a pseudogene. The CDR3 consists of 13 residues. The CDR3 sequence is CASSKGGRAEAFF. In DNA form, the CDR3 reads TGTGCCAGCAGCAAAGGAGGCAGGGCTGAAGCTTTCTTT.

V is TRBV5-1 and J is TRBJ2-7; D is unresolved. Looked up from germline, CDR1 is SGHRS and CDR2 is YFSETQ. The length of the CDR3 is 15 residues. The V gene lost 0 bases and the J gene lost 5 bases, with 15 bases spanning the gap. CDR3 region: CASSLASQSLHEQYF. The CDR3 nucleotides read TGCGCCAGCAGCTTGGCCTCCCAGTCCCTCCACGAGCAGTACTTC.

V usage is TRBV5-8 and J usage is TRBJ1-1, with D uncertain. This CDR3 region has 12 residues. The germline gives CDR1 SGHTS, CDR2 YDEGEE. V gave up 4 bases and J gave up 4 bases, with 8 bases separating them. This CDR3 is CASSNRGTEAFF. CDR3 DNA: TGTGCCAGCAGCAACCGGGGCACTGAAGCTTTCTTT.

This clone was recorded only once. The V call is TRBV5-1, the J call TRBJ2-3, with a weak D call TRBD2 (6 bases). Germline values: CDR1 SGHRS, CDR2 YFSETQ. Trimming left V 0 bases short and J 5 bases short, with 16 bases between. This CDR3 contains 16 residues. DNA of the CDR3: TGCGCCAGCAGCTTGGCCAGGTTGGGAGGAATAGATACGCAGTATTTT. Protein product: CASSLARLGGIDTQYF.

In its sample, this clone was seen once. This chain connects TRBV6-5 to TRBJ1-2; the match to TRBD1 covers 9 bases. This CDR3 spans 15 amino acids. V gave up 5 bases and J gave up 0 bases; unmatched junction bases: 4. CDR1 and CDR2 from the germline V gene are MNHEY and SVGAGI. This chain's CDR3 is CASSRTGEANYGYTF. The CDR3 region has the DNA TGTGCCAGCAGTAGGACAGGGGAAGCTAACTATGGCTACACCTTC.

CDR3 DNA sequence: TGTGCCAGCAGTGAGTTGCGGGGAACCGTGCAGCCCCAGCATTTT. It specifies CASSELRGTVQPQHF. The rearrangement uses TRBV2 and TRBJ1-5; D ambiguous. Germline V gene data show CDR1 as SNHLY and CDR2 as FYNNEI. V dropped 3 bases and J dropped 7 bases, with 16 bases sitting between them. The CDR3 has 15 residues.

The chain recombines TRBV5-1 with TRBJ2-1; D may be TRBD2 (6 bases). The CDR3 contains 16 residues. V was clipped by 7 bases and J by 1 base, with 18 bases between them. Germline values: CDR1 SGHRS, CDR2 YFSETQ. This chain's CDR3 is CASAFGSGTSYNEQFF. The DNA of the CDR3 is TGCGCCAGCGCTTTTGGTAGCGGTACTTCCTACAATGAGCAGTTCTTC.

This chain links TRBV7-2 with TRBJ1-1, with a weak D call TRBD1 (6 bases). Germline CDR1 and CDR2: SGHTA and FQGNSA. The CDR3 runs 13 residues. Trimming left V 3 bases short and J 5 bases short, with 10 bases between. The CDR3 sequence is CASSFQGSTEAFF. The CDR3 DNA reads as TGTGCCAGCAGCTTTCAGGGGAGTACTGAAGCTTTCTTT.

The V call is TRBV5-1, the J call TRBJ2-1; tentatively, D is TRBD1 or TRBD2 (6 bases each). Germline CDR1 SGHRS, CDR2 YFSETQ. Between the trimmed V and J ends, which lost 6 bases and 1 base, there was a span of 14 bases. The CDR3 loop spans 15 amino acids. Written as DNA, the CDR3 is TGCGCCAGCAAGGAGGGGACATCATCCTACAATGAGCAGTTCTTC. Translating it yields CASKEGTSSYNEQFF.

The rearrangement joins TRBV25-1 to TRBJ2-1; perhaps TRBD2 as D (5 bases). The length of the CDR3 is 15 residues. Germline assignment: CDR1 MGHDK and CDR2 SYGVNS. Trimming left V 1 base short and J 6 bases short, with 13 bases between. CDR3 region: CASSELIGSLNEQFF. The CDR3 nucleotides are TGTGCCAGCAGTGAATTAATTGGGAGCCTCAATGAGCAGTTCTTC.

This sequence joins TRBV9 and TRBJ2-1; TRBD1 agrees at 10 bases. V lost 4 bases to trimming and J lost 4 bases; unmatched junction nucleotides: 11. Germline V gives CDR1 SGDLS, CDR2 YYNGEE. This CDR3 region has 17 residues. CDR3 DNA: TGTGCCAGCAGCCTACGACAGGGGGCGTCGGAATACAATGAGCAGTTCTTC. Translation: CASSLRQGASEYNEQFF.

The rearrangement uses TRBV9 and TRBJ1-2; 8 bases are shared with TRBD1. CDR1 and CDR2 (germline): SGDLS, YYNGEE. There are 13 residues in the CDR3. V shed 3 bases, J shed 7 bases, and the junction held 5 bases outside the gene matches. The CDR3 here is CASSASGGSGYTF. The CDR3 DNA follows: TGTGCCAGCAGCGCCTCAGGGGGCTCTGGCTACACCTTC.

The V call is TRBV6-5, the J call TRBJ1-5; D uncertain. Germline CDR1 and CDR2: MNHEY and SVGAGI. CDR3 size: 14 residues. Trimming shortened V by 2 bases and J by 4 bases, and 9 bases separated the two germline ends. The CDR3 loop reads CASSYRGVNQPQHF. DNA of the CDR3: TGTGCCAGCAGTTACCGGGGAGTAAATCAGCCCCAGCATTTT.

The chain combines TRBV5-1 with TRBJ2-7; 7 bases map to TRBD1. With 2 bases clipped from V and 4 bases from J, the junction kept 6 bases outside the gene matches. Germline values: CDR1 SGHRS, CDR2 YFSETQ. The CDR3 length is 14 residues. This CDR3 reads CASSLQGRGYEQYF. The CDR3 DNA follows: TGCGCCAGCAGCTTACAGGGGCGTGGTTACGAGCAGTACTTC.

V and J are TRBV7-9 and TRBJ1-5, with D tentatively TRBD1 (6 bases). With 1 base removed from V and 7 bases from J, the gap between germline ends came to 8 bases. Germline V CDR1 and CDR2: SEHNR, FQNEAQ (reference sequence). The CDR3 extends over 13 amino acids. CDR3 bases: TGTGCCAGCAGCTTAGGGGGGCACCAGCCCCAGCATTTT. Its protein product is CASSLGGHQPQHF.

The chain is built from TRBV19 and TRBJ1-1; no firm D call. Deletions cut 1 base from V and 6 bases from J, with 12 bases between. CDR1 is LNHDA and CDR2 is SQIVND in the germline V gene (reference sequence). The CDR3 has 14 residues. The CDR3 spells CASSIVALGAEAFF. The CDR3 bases are TGTGCCAGTAGTATAGTGGCCCTCGGGGCTGAAGCTTTCTTT.

The chain uses TRBV5-6 and TRBJ2-3, with TRBD2 matching over 14 bases. The J segment lost 3 bases and the V segment lost 3 bases, leaving 9 bases of the junction unmatched. The CDR3 totals 18 residues. Germline V lookup: CDR1 SGHDT, CDR2 YYEEEE. The CDR3 DNA sequence: TGTGCCAGCAGCTGGGCGACTAGCGGGAGGGCAAGGACAGATACGCAGTATTTT. This translates into CASSWATSGRARTDTQYF.

V and J are TRBV19 and TRBJ1-3; 7 bases fit TRBD1. The junction had 5 bases not matched to a gene; V was cut back by 9 bases and J by 0 bases. Germline values: CDR1 LNHDA, CDR2 SQIVND (reference sequence). The CDR3 consists of 14 residues. The DNA of the CDR3 is TGTGCCAGCAGGGACAGCCACTCTGGAAACACCATATATTTT. Its translation: CASRDSHSGNTIYF.

V and J are TRBV18 and TRBJ2-2; D ambiguous. V dropped 1 base and J dropped 7 bases, with 10 bases sitting between them. Germline V gene sequence: CDR1 KGHSH, CDR2 LQKENI. This CDR3 is built from 14 residues. This chain's CDR3 is CASSPQGLIGELFF. CDR3 in DNA: TGTGCCAGCTCACCACAAGGGTTGATCGGGGAGCTGTTTTTT.

The chain employs TRBV5-4 and TRBJ2-5, with D possibly TRBD1 on 6 matching bases. The CDR3 is made up of 13 amino acids. Germline CDR1 and CDR2: SGHNT and YYREEE (reference sequence). V was cut by 4 bases and J by 4 bases, with 11 bases left in between. As DNA, the CDR3 is TGTGCCAGCAGCGACCAGGGGAGAGAGACCCAGTACTTC. Translated: CASSDQGRETQYF.

The rearrangement joins TRBV6-1 to TRBJ1-5; D is possibly TRBD1 (5 bases). V was shortened by 6 bases and J by 14 bases, with 17 bases between the two germline ends. Germline values: CDR1 MNHNS, CDR2 SASEGT. This CDR3 is built from 12 residues. Here the CDR3 reads CASRKTSGTEHF. The CDR3 DNA reads TGTGCCAGCAGAAAGACTTCCGGGACGGAGCATTTT.

V gene TRBV19 combines with J gene TRBJ2-1; D is possibly TRBD1 (6 bases). V lost 5 bases, J lost 0 bases, and 26 bases lay in between. CDR1 and CDR2 from the germline V gene are LNHDA and SQIVND (reference sequence). The CDR3 has 20 residues. The CDR3 coding sequence is TGTGCCAGTAGTCGGCCCCGGGGTAGCGTAACAGGGAGCTCCTACAATGAGCAGTTCTTC. Amino acid sequence: CASSRPRGSVTGSSYNEQFF.

This chain links TRBV7-2 with TRBJ2-5; no firm D call. Germline-derived CDR1 and CDR2 are SGHTA and FQGNSA. The CDR3 length is 12 residues. V lost 4 bases to trimming and J lost 0 bases, with 3 bases between them. The CDR3: CASSWDQETQYF. The DNA of the CDR3 is TGTGCCAGCAGCTGGGACCAAGAGACCCAGTACTTC.

This clone has only one observation. The chain links TRBV2 to TRBJ1-5; 10 bases match TRBD1. CDR1 and CDR2 (germline): SNHLY, FYNNEI. The V segment lost 7 bases and the J segment 5 bases; nucleotides outside the gene matches: 5. This CDR3 contains 14 residues. CDR3 sequence reads: CASTFDRGHQPQHF. CDR3 sequence (DNA): TGTGCCAGCACCTTCGACAGGGGGCATCAGCCCCAGCATTTT.

This chain uses TRBV7-9 with TRBJ1-5; 7 positions agree with TRBD1. The CDR3 totals 15 residues. Losses at the gene ends were 5 bases for V and 1 base for J; bases not matched to a gene: 5. The V gene's germline CDR1 is SEHNR and CDR2 FQNEAQ (reference sequence). The CDR3 bases are TGTGCCAGCAGCCCCGAGGGGGCAAGCAATCAGCCCCAGCATTTT. Amino acids: CASSPEGASNQPQHF.